Below, 26 T cell receptor beta chains from the same sample are listed, as sequenced in a study of T-cell memory formation after mild COVID-19 (dated by TCRdb to about 2021). The receptor library was made with 5' RACE. Sequencing relied on an Illumina NovaSeq 6000. TCRdb itself trimmed the public reads at Q25 with fastp, ran MiXCR and retained productive beta chains. Here each entry gathers all rows of one CDR3 protein and keeps the most common genes and DNA. Recorded for this sample are about 470,000 distinct CDR3 sequences; approximately 23% of them occurred a single time. The biggest ten clones account for around 12% of the sample. What was sequenced was PBMCs or a T cell subset sorted from them (not recorded which). Every receptor here comes from an adult woman who had mild COVID-19 (a few samples of this study predate the infection). The sample titles of this study are shuffled in the database, so cell type and time point are left out; the donor was told from shared clones.

This chain connects TRBV9 to TRBJ2-5; D is undetermined. V was shortened by 0 bases and J by 5 bases, with 14 bases between the two germline ends. This CDR3 is built from 15 residues. Germline CDR1 and CDR2: SGDLS and YYNGEE. CDR3 in DNA: TGTGCCAGCAGCGTAGAGGGATACCCCTTGGAGACCCAGTACTTC. Amino acids: CASSVEGYPLETQYF.

The J gene is TRBJ1-1, the V gene TRBV5-1; D might be TRBD1 (5 bases). The CDR3 is 14 residues long. The germline V gene has CDR1 SGHRS and CDR2 YFSETQ. V lost 3 bases, J lost 1 base, and 10 bases lay in between. CDR3 in DNA: TGCGCCAGCAGCTGGGGGACGGAGAACACTGAAGCTTTCTTT. This encodes CASSWGTENTEAFF.

This clonotype was detected once. The genes are TRBV18 and TRBJ1-2, with 7 nucleotides matching TRBD1. The CDR3 is 19 residues long. CDR1 and CDR2 from the germline V gene are KGHSH and LQKENI. The V and J ends lost 1 base and 3 bases, in that order; junction bases with no gene match: 17. CDR3 loop: CASSPLQSGATGRDYGYTF. The CDR3, as DNA: TGTGCCAGCTCACCACTGCAGTCTGGGGCGACAGGGCGAGACTATGGCTACACCTTC.

The V and J genes are TRBV2 and TRBJ2-5; the D gene is possibly TRBD1 (6 bases). V lost 6 bases to trimming and J lost 2 bases, with 10 bases between them. Germline CDR1 reads SNHLY; CDR2 reads FYNNEI. This CDR3 spans 13 amino acids. In DNA form, the CDR3 reads TGTGCCAGCAGGAGGACAGTACAAGAGACCCAGTACTTC. This translates into CASRRTVQETQYF.

The table lists this clonotype with a few counts. This chain joins TRBV29-1 and TRBJ2-5; D is perhaps TRBD2 (5 bases). Germline CDR1 reads SQVTM; CDR2 reads ANQGSEA. The CDR3 runs 15 residues. The germline V and J ends were trimmed by 6 bases and 4 bases, with 21 bases remaining between them. CDR3 loop: CSVTRTRSRIETQYF. DNA of the CDR3: TGCAGCGTAACCCGGACTCGAAGTAGGATAGAGACCCAGTACTTC.

In this sample, this clonotype turned up a few times. The rearrangement uses TRBV27 and TRBJ2-3; weak D call: TRBD2 (5 bases). CDR1 and CDR2 (germline): MNHEY, SMNVEV (reference sequence). The V end lost 7 bases, the J end lost 1 base, and 15 bases lay between the germline ends. The CDR3 is made up of 15 amino acids. Here the CDR3 DNA reads TGTGCCAGCACCGATGCGGGCCCACGCACAGATACGCAGTATTTT. Amino acids: CASTDAGPRTDTQYF.

The genes are TRBV3-1 and TRBJ1-2, with D hard to call. The CDR3 spans 11 residues. V lost 10 bases to trimming and J lost 4 bases, with 10 bases between them. Germline CDR1 and CDR2: LGHDT and YNNKEL (reference sequence). This chain's CDR3 is CATSLGYGYTF. The CDR3 nucleotides are TGTGCCACCTCGCTTGGCTATGGCTACACCTTC.

This clonotype was seen only a few times. The chain couples TRBV6-6 to TRBJ1-2; D gene uncertain. The CDR3 is made up of 14 amino acids. Germline V CDR1 and CDR2: MNHNY, SVGAGI (reference sequence). V shed 5 bases and J shed 3 bases, with 13 bases lying between them. The CDR3 is CASSGHDRDYGYTF. The CDR3, as DNA: TGTGCCAGCAGTGGGCACGACCGGGACTATGGCTACACCTTC.

This clonotype was recorded a few times. The J gene is TRBJ1-3, the V gene TRBV20-1; maybe TRBD1 (5 bases). Per germline, CDR1 DFQATT and CDR2 SNEGSKA (reference sequence). The CDR3 has 14 residues. V lost 3 bases, J lost 0 bases, and 9 bases lay in between. CDR3: CSASGGVSGNTIYF. The CDR3 DNA reads TGCAGTGCTAGCGGGGGTGTCTCTGGAAACACCATATATTTT.

The V call is TRBV2, the J call TRBJ2-7; D is unresolved. The V and J ends lost 8 bases and 3 bases respectively, with 20 bases between them. The CDR3 sequence is 15 residues long. The V gene's germline CDR1 is SNHLY and CDR2 FYNNEI. The DNA of the CDR3 is TGTGCCAGCGTTTCCCTCCTGGGCACCGACTACGAGCAGTACTTC. Translating gives CASVSLLGTDYEQYF.

In this sample, this clonotype turned up a few times. V gene TRBV27 combines with J gene TRBJ2-4, with D possibly matching TRBD1 (6 bases). Trimming took 5 bases from V and 6 from J, leaving 17 bases between them. The CDR3 is made up of 15 amino acids. From germline, CDR1 is MNHEY and CDR2 SMNVEV (reference sequence). The CDR3 sequence: CASSPGQRSINIQYF. In DNA, the CDR3 is TGTGCCAGCAGTCCCGGACAGAGATCAATAAACATTCAGTACTTC.

This chain joins TRBV5-1 and TRBJ2-5; unclear D gene. CDR3 length: 14 amino acids. The germline V gene has CDR1 SGHRS and CDR2 YFSETQ. V lost 0 bases, J lost 5 bases, and 11 bases lay in between. This CDR3 reads CASSLGASGETQYF. The CDR3 DNA sequence: TGCGCCAGCAGCTTGGGTGCCTCTGGGGAGACCCAGTACTTC. The whole variable domain, remainder taken from reference TRBV5-1 and TRBJ2-5, is KAGVTQTPRYLIKTRGQQVTLSCSPISGHRSVSWYQQTPGQGLQFLFEYFSETQRNKGNFPGRFSGRQFSNSRSEMNVSTLELGDSALYLCASSLGASGETQYFGPGTRLLVL.

The chain joins TRBV27 to TRBJ2-3; 9 positions agree with TRBD1. CDR3 length: 14 amino acids. Trimming removed 8 bases from V and 6 bases from J; junction bases left unmatched: 9. CDR1 and CDR2 (germline): MNHEY, SMNVEV (reference sequence). CDR3 coding DNA: TGTGCCAGCTCAACAGGGGGCTGGGCGGATACGCAGTATTTT. Protein product: CASSTGGWADTQYF.

In its sample, this clonotype was seen a few times. J is TRBJ2-1 and V is TRBV6-2 or TRBV6-3; 8 nucleotides match TRBD2. Germline values: CDR1 MNHEY, CDR2 SVGEGT. The CDR3 loop spans 15 amino acids. V dropped 0 bases and J dropped 4; count of bases not matched to a gene: 2. The CDR3 protein is CASSYSAGGYNEQFF. In DNA form, the CDR3 reads TGTGCCAGCAGTTACTCGGCGGGAGGTTACAATGAGCAGTTCTTC.

This clonotype was seen only a few times. The CDR3 DNA follows: TGTGCCAGCGCCCTGGCAGGGGGCATCGACGAGCAGTACTTC. As protein: CASALAGGIDEQYF. V gene TRBV6-2 or TRBV6-3 combines with J gene TRBJ2-7, with 8 bases matching TRBD1. After removal of 8 bases from V and 5 bases from J, the junction contained 11 bases not matched to a gene. The CDR3 is 14 amino acids. Germline-derived CDR1 and CDR2 are MNHEY and SVGEGT.

The chain links TRBV20-1 to TRBJ2-3; no reliable D call. The CDR3 is 12 residues long. V was clipped by 0 bases and J by 2 bases, with 3 bases between them. The germline V gene encodes CDR1 DFQATT and CDR2 SNEGSKA (reference sequence). The CDR3 DNA is TGCAGTGCTAGAGATCCCACAGATACGCAGTATTTT. Its translation: CSARDPTDTQYF.

The genes are TRBV19 and TRBJ2-3; D is uncertain. The germline V and J ends were trimmed by 1 base and 3 bases, with 11 bases remaining between them. The CDR3 spans 15 residues. Germline V gene sequence: CDR1 LNHDA, CDR2 SQIVND (reference sequence). CDR3 sequence (DNA): TGTGCCAGTAGTATAGTACCGGGCCTTACAGATACGCAGTATTTT. It encodes CASSIVPGLTDTQYF. The whole variable domain, remainder taken from reference TRBV19 and TRBJ2-3, is DGGITQSPKYLFRKEGQNVTLSCEQNLNHDAMYWYRQDPGQGLRLIYYSQIVNDFQKGDIAEGYSVSREKKESFPLTVTSAQKNPTAFYLCASSIVPGLTDTQYFGPGTRLTVL.

As for this clonotype: At one end, the junction sequence differs from germline, possibly due to a read error. J is TRBJ2-1 and V is TRBV2, with 9 bases fitting TRBD2. The germline CDR1 and CDR2 sequences are SNHLY and FYNNEI. The length of the CDR3 is 16 residues. CDR3 sequence reads: CASSEAGGRADNEQFF. CDR3 DNA: TGTGCCAGCAGCGAAGCTGGCGGGAGGGCCGATAATGAGCAGTTCTTC.

This clonotype was found a few times. The chain joins TRBV7-2 to TRBJ2-7, with D unclear. This CDR3 spans 11 amino acids. Germline V CDR1 and CDR2: SGHTA, FQGNSA. The ends were cut back, 3 bases at V and 5 bases at J, with 5 bases in the middle. The CDR3 protein is CASSFAHEQYF. The CDR3 DNA follows: TGTGCCAGCAGCTTTGCCCACGAGCAGTACTTC.

This clonotype was seen more than once but under ten times. The chain links TRBV12-3 or TRBV12-4 to TRBJ1-1, with TRBD1 matching over 7 bases. V lost 5 bases, J lost 9 bases, and 9 bases stayed unmatched. This CDR3 comprises 13 residues. The CDR3 protein is CASSPPLTGQAFF. The CDR3 DNA reads as TGTGCCAGCAGTCCCCCCTTGACAGGGCAAGCTTTCTTT.

This clonotype was observed a handful of times. V is TRBV3-1 and J is TRBJ2-7; no reliable D call. V lost 1 base and J 2 bases, leaving 12 bases between the germline ends. CDR1 LGHDT and CDR2 YNNKEL come from the germline V gene (reference sequence). CDR3 length: 15 residues. The CDR3 is CASSQVLVETYEQYF. The DNA of the CDR3 is TGTGCCAGCAGCCAAGTCCTGGTCGAGACCTACGAGCAGTACTTC.

There are a few counts of this clonotype. The rearrangement uses TRBV24-1 and TRBJ2-2; 9 bases line up with TRBD1. The CDR3 totals 14 residues. With 9 bases clipped from V and 4 bases from J, the junction kept 5 bases outside the gene matches. Germline loops: CDR1 KGHDR, CDR2 SFDVKD. The CDR3 DNA reads TGTGCCACCCGGGGACAGGGTGGCACCGGGGAGCTGTTTTTT. Its protein is CATRGQGGTGELFF.

This clonotype was counted only a few times. The V call is TRBV27, the J call TRBJ2-7, with 8 bases lining up with TRBD1. The CDR3 extends over 15 amino acids. V lost 0 bases and J lost 3; bases outside the gene matches: 4. Germline CDR1 and CDR2: MNHEY and SMNVEV (reference sequence). The CDR3 bases are TGTGCCAGCAGTTTATCGGGACAGGTTTTCTACGAGCAGTACTTC. This sequence encodes CASSLSGQVFYEQYF.

V usage is TRBV4-3 and J usage is TRBJ2-1; 7 bases map to TRBD2. With 3 bases clipped from V and 7 bases from J, the junction kept 6 bases outside the gene matches. CDR3 size: 14 residues. Per germline, CDR1 LGHNA and CDR2 YSLEER. The CDR3 reads CASSQGGTTNEQFF. DNA for the CDR3: TGCGCCAGCAGCCAGGGAGGGACTACAAATGAGCAGTTCTTC.

This clonotype was counted many times. The rearrangement uses TRBV5-1 and TRBJ2-7; the D gene could be TRBD1 or TRBD2 (5 bases each). Germline V gene lookup returns CDR1 SGHRS and CDR2 YFSETQ. The CDR3 extends over 16 amino acids. V lost 5 bases, J lost 3 bases, and 21 bases lay in between. CDR3 DNA: TGCGCCAGCAGTACCACCACCGGGACCTCTGTCTACGAGCAGTACTTC. Translation gives CASSTTTGTSVYEQYF.

This chain joins TRBV24-1 and TRBJ2-7; D remains unclear. Deletions cut 5 bases from V and 3 bases from J, with 13 bases between. Germline V gene sequence: CDR1 KGHDR, CDR2 SFDVKD. CDR3 size: 14 residues. CDR3: CATSGGSDYYEQYF. The DNA of the CDR3 is TGTGCCACCAGTGGCGGATCGGATTACTACGAGCAGTACTTC.